This T cell receptor (beta chain) was recovered during a study of fetal regulatory T cell absence and autoimmunity. Of note for this clone: Its matching antigen is unknown.

Germline V gene data show CDR1 as SEHNR and CDR2 as FQNEAQ (reference sequence). There are 15 residues in the CDR3. V was clipped by 5 bases and J by 3 bases, with 16 bases between them. Some clones are missing from TCRdb's copy, which holds only in-frame ones; the method was immunoSEQ multiplex PCR. The sample lists 95,000 to 100,000 clones, less than 80% occurring once. Regarding the study as a whole: Compared with cord blood, pancreas showed oligoclonal TCR enrichment, some clones over 80-fold.

Source material: pancreas tissue. The chain has TRBV7-9 and TRBJ1-2; D might be TRBD1 (6 bases). The TCR comes from a male donor with IPEX syndrome. For the CDR3, the DNA is TGTGCCAGCAGCAAACCTAGGGGGGGCGACTATGGCTACACCTTC. Translated, it gives CASSKPRGGDYGYTF.